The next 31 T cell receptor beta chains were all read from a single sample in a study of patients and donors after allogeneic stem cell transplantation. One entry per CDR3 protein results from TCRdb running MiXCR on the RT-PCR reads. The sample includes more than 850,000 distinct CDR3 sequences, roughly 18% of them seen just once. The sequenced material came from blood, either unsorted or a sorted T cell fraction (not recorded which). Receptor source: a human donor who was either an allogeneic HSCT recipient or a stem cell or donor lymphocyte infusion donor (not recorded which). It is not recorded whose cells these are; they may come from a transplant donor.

The CDR3 DNA reads as TGCAGTGCCGAAGGTGACACAAGCTTCAATCAGCCCCAGCATTTT. Amino acids: CSAEGDTSFNQPQHF. The chain uses TRBV20-1 and TRBJ1-5; no definite D call. Germline lookup yields CDR1 DFQATT and CDR2 SNEGSKA (reference sequence). V was pared by 6 bases and J by 3 bases, with 18 bases between. The CDR3 spans 15 residues.

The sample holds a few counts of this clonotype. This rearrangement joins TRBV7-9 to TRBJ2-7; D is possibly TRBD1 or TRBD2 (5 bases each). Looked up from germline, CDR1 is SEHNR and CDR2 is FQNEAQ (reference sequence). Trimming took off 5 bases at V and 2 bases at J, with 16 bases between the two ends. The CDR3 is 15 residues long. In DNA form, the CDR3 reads TGTGCCAGCAGCATGGGACGGACGGCGGCCTACGAGCAGTACTTC. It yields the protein CASSMGRTAAYEQYF.

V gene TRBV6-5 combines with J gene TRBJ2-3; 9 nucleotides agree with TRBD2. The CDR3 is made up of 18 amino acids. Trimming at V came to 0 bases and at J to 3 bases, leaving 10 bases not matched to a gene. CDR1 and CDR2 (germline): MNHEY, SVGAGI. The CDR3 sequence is CASSYSRASGTVTDTQYF. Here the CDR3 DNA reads TGTGCCAGCAGTTACTCCAGGGCTAGCGGGACGGTTACAGATACGCAGTATTTT.

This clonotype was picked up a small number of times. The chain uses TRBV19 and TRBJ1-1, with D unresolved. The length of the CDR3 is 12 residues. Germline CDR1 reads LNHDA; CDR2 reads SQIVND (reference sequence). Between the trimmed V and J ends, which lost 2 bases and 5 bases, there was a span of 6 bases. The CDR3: CASSITGTEAFF. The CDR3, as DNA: TGTGCCAGTAGTATAACGGGGACTGAAGCTTTCTTT.

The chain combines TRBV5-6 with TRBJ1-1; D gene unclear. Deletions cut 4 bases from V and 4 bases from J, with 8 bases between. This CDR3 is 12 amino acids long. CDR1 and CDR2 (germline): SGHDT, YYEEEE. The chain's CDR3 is CASSRRATEAFF. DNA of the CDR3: TGTGCCAGCAGCAGGCGGGCCACTGAAGCTTTCTTT.

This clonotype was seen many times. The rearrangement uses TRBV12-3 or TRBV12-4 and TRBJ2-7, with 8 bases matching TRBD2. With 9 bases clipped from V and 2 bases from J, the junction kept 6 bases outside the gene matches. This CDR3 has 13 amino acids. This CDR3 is CASKRAGAYEQYF. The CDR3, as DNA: TGTGCCAGTAAAAGAGCGGGAGCCTACGAGCAGTACTTC.

CDR3 coding DNA: TGCGCCAGCCGGGGCGCTGGGCATGGCTACACCTTC. Translated: CASRGAGHGYTF. The J gene is TRBJ1-2, the V gene TRBV5-1, with D tentatively TRBD1 (5 bases). This CDR3 has 12 amino acids. Trimming removed 7 bases at V and 6 bases at J, with 13 bases between. Germline CDR1 SGHRS, CDR2 YFSETQ.

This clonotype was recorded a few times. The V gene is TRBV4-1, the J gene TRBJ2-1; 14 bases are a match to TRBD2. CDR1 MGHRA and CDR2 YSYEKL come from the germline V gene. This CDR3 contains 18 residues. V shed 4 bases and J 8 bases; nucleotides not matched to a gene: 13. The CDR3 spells CASSPGPTSGRARDEQFF. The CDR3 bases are TGCGCCAGCAGCCCCGGACCGACTAGCGGGAGGGCCCGGGATGAGCAGTTCTTC.

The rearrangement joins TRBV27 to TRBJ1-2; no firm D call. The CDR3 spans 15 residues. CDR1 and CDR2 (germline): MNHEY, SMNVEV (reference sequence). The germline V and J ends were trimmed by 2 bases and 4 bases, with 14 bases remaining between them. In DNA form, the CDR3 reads TGTGCCAGCAGTTTAAGGAACGACGGGCTCTATGGCTACACCTTC. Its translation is CASSLRNDGLYGYTF.

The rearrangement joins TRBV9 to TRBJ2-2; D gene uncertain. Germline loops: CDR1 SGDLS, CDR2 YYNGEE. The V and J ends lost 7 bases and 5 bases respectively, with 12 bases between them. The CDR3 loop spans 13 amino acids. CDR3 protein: CASRDDLTGELFF. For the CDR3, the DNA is TGTGCCAGCCGAGACGATTTGACCGGGGAGCTGTTTTTT.

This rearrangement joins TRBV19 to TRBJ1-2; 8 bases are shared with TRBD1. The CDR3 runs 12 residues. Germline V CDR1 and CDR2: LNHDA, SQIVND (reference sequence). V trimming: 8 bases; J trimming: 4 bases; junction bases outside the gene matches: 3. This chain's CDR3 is CASVDRGYGYTF. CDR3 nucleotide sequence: TGTGCCAGTGTTGACAGGGGCTATGGCTACACCTTC.

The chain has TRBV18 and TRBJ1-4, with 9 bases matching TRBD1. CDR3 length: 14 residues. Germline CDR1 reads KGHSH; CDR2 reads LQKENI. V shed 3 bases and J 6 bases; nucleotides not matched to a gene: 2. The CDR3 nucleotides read TGTGCCAGCTCACCGAGGACAGGGGATGAAAAACTGTTTTTT. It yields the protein CASSPRTGDEKLFF.

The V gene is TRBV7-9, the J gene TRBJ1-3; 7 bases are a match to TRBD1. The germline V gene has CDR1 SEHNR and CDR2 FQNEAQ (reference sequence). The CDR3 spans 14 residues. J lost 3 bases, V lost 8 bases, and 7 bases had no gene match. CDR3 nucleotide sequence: TGTGCCAGCGGGGCCGACAGGGATGGAAACACCATATATTTT. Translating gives CASGADRDGNTIYF.

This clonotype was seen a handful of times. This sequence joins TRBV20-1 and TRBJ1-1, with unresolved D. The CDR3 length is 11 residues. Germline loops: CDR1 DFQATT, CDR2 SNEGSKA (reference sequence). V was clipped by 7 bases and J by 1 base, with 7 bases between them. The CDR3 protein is CSVQSNTEAFF. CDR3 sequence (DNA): TGCAGTGTTCAGTCGAACACTGAAGCTTTCTTT.

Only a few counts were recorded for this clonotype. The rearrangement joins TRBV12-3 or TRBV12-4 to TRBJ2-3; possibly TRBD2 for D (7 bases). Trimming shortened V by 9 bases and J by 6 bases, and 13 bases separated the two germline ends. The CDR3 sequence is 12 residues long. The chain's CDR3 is CASARGADTQYF. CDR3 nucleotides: TGTGCCAGTGCACGGGGGGCGGATACGCAGTATTTT.

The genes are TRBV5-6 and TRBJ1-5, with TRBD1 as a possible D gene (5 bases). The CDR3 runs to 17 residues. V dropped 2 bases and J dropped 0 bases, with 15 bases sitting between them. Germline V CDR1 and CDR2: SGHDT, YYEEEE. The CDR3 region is CASSFFRGSDSNQPQHF. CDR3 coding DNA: TGTGCCAGCAGCTTCTTCCGGGGGTCAGATAGCAATCAGCCCCAGCATTTT.

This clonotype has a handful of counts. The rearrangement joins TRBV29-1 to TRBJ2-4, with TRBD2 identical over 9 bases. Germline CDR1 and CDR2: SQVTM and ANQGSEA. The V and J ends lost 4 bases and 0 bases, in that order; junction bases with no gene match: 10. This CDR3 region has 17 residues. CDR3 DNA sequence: TGCAGCGTTGCGGTGGTTAGCGGGAGAGGAGCCAAAAACATTCAGTACTTC. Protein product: CSVAVVSGRGAKNIQYF.

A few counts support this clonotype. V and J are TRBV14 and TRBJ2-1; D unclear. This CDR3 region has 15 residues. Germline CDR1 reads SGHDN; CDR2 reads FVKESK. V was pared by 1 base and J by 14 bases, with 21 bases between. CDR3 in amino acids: CASSQGGEIRVMKFF. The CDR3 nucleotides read TGTGCCAGCAGCCAAGGTGGTGAGATTAGGGTGATGAAGTTCTTC.

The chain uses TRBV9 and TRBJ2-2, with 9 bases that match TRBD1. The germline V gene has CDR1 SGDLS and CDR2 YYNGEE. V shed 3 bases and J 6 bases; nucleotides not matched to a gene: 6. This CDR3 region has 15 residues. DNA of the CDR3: TGTGCCAGCAGCGCCCGGGACAGGGCCGCCGGGGAGCTGTTTTTT. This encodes CASSARDRAAGELFF.

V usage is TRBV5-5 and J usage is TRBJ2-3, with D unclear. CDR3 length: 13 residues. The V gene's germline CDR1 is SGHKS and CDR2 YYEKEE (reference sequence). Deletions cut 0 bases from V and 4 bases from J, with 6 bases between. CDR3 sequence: CASSLEEADTQYF. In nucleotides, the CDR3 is TGTGCCAGCAGCTTGGAAGAGGCAGATACGCAGTATTTT.

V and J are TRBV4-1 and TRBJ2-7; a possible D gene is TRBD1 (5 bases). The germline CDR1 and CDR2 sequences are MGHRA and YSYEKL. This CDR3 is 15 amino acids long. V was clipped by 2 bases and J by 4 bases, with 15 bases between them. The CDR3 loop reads CASSQFLQGSYEQYF. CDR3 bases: TGCGCCAGCAGCCAATTTTTGCAGGGCTCATACGAGCAGTACTTC.

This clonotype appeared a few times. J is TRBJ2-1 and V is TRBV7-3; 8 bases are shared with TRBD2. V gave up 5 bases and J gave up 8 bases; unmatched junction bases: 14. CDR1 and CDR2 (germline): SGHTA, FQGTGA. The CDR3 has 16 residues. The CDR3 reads CASSALAGSKGDEQFF. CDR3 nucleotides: TGTGCCAGCAGCGCCTTAGCGGGATCTAAAGGCGATGAGCAGTTCTTC.

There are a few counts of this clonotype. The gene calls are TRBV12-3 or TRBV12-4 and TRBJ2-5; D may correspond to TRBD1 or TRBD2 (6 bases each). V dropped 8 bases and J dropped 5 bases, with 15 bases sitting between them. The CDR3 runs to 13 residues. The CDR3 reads CASGKQGGETQYF. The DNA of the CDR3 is TGTGCCAGCGGGAAACAGGGAGGTGAGACCCAGTACTTC.

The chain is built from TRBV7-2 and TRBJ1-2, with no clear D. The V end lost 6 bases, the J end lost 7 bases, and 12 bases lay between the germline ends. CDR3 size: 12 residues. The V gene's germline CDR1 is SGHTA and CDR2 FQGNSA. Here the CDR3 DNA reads TGTGCCAGCAGTTCCCAGAATCTTGGCTACACCTTC. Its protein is CASSSQNLGYTF.

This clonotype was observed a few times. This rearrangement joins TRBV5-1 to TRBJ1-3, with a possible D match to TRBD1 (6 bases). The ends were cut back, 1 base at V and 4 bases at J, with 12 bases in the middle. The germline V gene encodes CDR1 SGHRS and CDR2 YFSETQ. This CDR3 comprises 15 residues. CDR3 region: CASSLTRGRGNTIYF. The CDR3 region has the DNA TGCGCCAGCAGCTTGACCAGGGGAAGGGGAAACACCATATATTTT.

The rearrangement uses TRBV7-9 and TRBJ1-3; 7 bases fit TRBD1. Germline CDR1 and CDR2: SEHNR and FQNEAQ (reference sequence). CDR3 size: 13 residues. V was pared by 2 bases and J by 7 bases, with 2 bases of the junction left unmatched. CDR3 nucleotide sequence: TGTGCCAGCAGCTTACCCAGGGGGAACACCATATATTTT. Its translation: CASSLPRGNTIYF.

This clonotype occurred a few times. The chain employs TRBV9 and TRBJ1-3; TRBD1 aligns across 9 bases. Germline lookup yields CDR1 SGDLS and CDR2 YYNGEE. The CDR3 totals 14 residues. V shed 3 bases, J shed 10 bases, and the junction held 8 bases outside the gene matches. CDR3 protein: CASSATGGQRTIYF. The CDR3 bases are TGTGCCAGCAGCGCGACAGGGGGACAGAGGACCATATATTTT.

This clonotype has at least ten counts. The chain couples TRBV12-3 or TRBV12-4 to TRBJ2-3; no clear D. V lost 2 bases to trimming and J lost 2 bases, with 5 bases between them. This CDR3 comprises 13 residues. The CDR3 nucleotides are TGTGCCAGCAGTTTACAGAACACAGATACGCAGTATTTT. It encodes CASSLQNTDTQYF.

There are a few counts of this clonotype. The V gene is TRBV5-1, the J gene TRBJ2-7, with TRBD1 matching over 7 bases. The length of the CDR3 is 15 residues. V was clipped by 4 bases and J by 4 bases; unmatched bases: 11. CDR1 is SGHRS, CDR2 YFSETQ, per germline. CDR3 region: CASSRDGTANYEQYF. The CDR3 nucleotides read TGCGCCAGCAGCCGTGACGGGACAGCGAATTACGAGCAGTACTTC.

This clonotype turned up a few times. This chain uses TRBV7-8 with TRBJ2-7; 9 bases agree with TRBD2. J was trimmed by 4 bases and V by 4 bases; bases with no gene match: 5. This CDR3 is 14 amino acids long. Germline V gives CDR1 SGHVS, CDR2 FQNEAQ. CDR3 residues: CASSSALAGYEQYF. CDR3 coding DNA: TGTGCCAGCAGCTCGGCTCTAGCGGGGTACGAGCAGTACTTC. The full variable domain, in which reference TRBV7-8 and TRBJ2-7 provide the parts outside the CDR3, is GAGVSQSPRYKVAKRGQDVALRCDPISGHVSLFWYQQALGQGPEFLTYFQNEAQLDKSGLPSDRFFAERPEGSVSTLKIQRTQQEDSAVYLCASSSALAGYEQYFGPGTRLTVT.

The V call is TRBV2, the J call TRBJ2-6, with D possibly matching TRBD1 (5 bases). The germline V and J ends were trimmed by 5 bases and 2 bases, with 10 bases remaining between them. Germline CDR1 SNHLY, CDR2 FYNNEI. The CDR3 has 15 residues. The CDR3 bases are TGTGCCAGCAGTAACCAGGGTACTGGGGCCAACGTCCTGACTTTC. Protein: CASSNQGTGANVLTF.